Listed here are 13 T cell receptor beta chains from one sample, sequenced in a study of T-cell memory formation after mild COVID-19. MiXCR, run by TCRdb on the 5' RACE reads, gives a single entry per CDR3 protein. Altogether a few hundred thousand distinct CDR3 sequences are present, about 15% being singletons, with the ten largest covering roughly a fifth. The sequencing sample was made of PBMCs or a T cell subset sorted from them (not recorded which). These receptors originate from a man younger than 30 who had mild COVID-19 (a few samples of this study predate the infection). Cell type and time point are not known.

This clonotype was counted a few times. The CDR3 DNA reads as TGTGCCAGCAGCAGATCCGGGCTCTACAATGAGCAGTTCTTC. Translation gives CASSRSGLYNEQFF. The V call is TRBV7-2, the J call TRBJ2-1; D gene ambiguous. Trimming removed 5 bases from V and 3 bases from J, with 11 bases in between. The CDR3 consists of 14 residues. CDR1 SGHTA and CDR2 FQGNSA come from the germline V gene.

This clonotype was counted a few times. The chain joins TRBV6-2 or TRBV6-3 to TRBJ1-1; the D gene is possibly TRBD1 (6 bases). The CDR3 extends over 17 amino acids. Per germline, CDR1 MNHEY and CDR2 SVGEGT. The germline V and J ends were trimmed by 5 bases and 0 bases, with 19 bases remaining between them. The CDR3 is CASSNRVGAYMNTEAFF. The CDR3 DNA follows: TGTGCCAGCAGTAACAGGGTCGGGGCCTACATGAACACTGAAGCTTTCTTT.

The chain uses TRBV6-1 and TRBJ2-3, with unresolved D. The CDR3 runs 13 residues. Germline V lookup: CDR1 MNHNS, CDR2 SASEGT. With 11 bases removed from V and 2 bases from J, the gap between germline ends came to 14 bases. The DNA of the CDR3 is TGTGCCGGTAGTCACAGCTACACAGATACGCAGTATTTT. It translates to CAGSHSYTDTQYF.

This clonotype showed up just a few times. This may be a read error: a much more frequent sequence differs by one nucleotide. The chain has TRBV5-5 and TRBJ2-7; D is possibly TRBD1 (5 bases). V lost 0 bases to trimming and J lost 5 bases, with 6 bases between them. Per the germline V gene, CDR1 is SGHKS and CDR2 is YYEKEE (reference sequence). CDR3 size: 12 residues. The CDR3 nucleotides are TGTGCCAGCAGCTTGGAAGGGGACGAGCAGTACTTC. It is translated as CASSLEGDEQYF.

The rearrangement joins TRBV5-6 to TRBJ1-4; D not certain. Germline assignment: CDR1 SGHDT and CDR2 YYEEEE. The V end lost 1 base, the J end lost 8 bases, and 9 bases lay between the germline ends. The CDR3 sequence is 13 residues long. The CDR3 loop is CASSLRVQEKLFF. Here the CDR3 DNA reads TGTGCCAGCAGCTTGAGGGTCCAGGAAAAACTGTTTTTT.

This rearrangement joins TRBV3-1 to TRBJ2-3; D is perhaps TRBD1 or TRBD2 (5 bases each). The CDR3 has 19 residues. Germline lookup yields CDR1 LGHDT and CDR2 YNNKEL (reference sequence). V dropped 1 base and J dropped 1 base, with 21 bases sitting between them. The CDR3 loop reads CASSQAQGTIRLRTDTQYF. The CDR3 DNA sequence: TGTGCCAGCAGCCAAGCGCAAGGGACCATTAGACTCCGCACAGATACGCAGTATTTT.

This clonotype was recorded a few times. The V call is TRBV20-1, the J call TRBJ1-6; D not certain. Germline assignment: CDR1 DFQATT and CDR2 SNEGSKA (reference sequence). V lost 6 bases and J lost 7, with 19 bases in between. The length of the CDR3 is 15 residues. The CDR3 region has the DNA TGCAGTGCCTCCGGGGTGGCGGTGGGAAATTCACCCCTCCACTTT. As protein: CSASGVAVGNSPLHF.

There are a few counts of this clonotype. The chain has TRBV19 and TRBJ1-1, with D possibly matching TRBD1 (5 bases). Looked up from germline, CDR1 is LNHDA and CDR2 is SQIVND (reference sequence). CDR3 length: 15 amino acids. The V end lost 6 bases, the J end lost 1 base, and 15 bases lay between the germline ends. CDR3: CASRRASGPNTEAFF. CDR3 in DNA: TGTGCCAGTAGACGAGCCTCAGGGCCGAACACTGAAGCTTTCTTT.

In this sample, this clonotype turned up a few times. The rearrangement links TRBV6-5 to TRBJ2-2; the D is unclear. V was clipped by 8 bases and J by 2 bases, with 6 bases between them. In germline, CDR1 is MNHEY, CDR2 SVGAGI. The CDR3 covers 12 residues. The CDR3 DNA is TGTGCCAGCGGAACAAACACCGGGGAGCTGTTTTTT. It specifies CASGTNTGELFF.

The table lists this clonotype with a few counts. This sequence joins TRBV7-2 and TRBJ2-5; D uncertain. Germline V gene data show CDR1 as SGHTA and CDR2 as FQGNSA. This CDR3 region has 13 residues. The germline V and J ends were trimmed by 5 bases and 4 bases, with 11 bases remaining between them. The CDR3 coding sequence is TGTGCCAGCAGCAAGCAAGATGGAGAGACCCAGTACTTC. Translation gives CASSKQDGETQYF.

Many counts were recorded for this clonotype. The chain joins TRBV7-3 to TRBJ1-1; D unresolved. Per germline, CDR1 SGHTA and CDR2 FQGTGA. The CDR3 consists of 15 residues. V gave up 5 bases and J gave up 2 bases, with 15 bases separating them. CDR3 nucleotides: TGTGCCAGCAGCCACAGTGGCGGCCTTAACACTGAAGCTTTCTTT. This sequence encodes CASSHSGGLNTEAFF. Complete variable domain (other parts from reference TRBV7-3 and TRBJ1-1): GAGVSQTPSNKVTEKGKYVELRCDPISGHTALYWYRQSLGQGPEFLIYFQGTGAADDSGLPNDRFFAVRPEGSVSTLKIQRTERGDSAVYLCASSHSGGLNTEAFFGQGTRLTVV.

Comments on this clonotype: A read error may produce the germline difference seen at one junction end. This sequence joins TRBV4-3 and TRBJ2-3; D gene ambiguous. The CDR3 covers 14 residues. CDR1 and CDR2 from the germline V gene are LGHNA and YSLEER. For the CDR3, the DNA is TGCGCCAGAAGCCCGGGTGTTGGCACAGATACGCAGTATTTT. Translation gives CARSPGVGTDTQYF.

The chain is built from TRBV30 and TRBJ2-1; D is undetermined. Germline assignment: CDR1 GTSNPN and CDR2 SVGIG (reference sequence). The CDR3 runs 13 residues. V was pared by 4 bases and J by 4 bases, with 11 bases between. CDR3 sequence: CAWTLTAYNEQFF. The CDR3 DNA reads TGTGCCTGGACTCTCACGGCGTACAATGAGCAGTTCTTC.